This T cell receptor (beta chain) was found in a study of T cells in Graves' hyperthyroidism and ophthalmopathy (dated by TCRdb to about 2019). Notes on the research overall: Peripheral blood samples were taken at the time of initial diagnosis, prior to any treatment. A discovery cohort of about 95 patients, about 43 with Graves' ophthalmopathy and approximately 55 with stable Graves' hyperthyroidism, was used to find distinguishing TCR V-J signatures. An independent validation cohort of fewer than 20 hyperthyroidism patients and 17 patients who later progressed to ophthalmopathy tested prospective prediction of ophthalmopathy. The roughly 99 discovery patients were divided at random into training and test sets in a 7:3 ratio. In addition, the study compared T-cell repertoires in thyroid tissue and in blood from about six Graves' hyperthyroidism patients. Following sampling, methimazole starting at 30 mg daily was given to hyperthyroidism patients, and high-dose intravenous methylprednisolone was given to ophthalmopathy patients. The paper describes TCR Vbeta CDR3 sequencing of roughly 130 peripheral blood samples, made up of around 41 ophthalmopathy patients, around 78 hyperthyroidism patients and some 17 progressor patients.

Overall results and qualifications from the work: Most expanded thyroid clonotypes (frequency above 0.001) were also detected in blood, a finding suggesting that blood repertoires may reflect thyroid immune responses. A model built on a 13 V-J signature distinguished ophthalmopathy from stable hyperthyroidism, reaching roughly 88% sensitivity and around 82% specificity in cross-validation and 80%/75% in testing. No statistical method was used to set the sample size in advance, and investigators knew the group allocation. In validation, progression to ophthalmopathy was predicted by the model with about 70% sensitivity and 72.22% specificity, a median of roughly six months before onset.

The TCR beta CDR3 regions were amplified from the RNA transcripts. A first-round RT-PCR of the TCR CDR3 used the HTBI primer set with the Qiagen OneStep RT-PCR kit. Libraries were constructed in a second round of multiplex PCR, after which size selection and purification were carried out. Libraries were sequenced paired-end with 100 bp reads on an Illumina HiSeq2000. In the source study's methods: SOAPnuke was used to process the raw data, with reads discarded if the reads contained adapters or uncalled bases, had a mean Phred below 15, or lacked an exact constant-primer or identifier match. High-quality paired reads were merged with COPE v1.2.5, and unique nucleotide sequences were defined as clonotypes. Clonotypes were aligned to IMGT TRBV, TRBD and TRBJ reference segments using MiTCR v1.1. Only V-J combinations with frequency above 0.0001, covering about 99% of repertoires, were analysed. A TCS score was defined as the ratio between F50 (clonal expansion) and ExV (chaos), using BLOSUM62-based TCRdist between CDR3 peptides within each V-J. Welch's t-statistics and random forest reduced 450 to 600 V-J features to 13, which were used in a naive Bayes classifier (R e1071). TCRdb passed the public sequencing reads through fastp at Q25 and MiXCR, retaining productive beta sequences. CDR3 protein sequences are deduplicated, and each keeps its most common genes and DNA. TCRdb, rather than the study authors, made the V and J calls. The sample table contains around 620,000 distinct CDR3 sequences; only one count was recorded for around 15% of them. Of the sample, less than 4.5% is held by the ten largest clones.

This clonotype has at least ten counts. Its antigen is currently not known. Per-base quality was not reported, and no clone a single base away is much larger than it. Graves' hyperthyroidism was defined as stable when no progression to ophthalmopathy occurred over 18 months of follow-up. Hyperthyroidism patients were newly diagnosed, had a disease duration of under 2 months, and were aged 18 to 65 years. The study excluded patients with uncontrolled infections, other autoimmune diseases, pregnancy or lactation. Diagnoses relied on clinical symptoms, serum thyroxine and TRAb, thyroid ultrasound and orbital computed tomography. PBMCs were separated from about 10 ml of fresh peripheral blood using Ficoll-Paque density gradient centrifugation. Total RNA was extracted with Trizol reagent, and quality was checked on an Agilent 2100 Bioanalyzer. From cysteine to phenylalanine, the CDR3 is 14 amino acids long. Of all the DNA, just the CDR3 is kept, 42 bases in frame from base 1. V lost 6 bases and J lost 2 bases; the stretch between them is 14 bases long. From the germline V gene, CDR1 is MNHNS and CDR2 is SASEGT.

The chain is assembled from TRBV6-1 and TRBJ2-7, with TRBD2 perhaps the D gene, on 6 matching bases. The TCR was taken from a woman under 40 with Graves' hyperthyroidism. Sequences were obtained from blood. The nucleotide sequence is TGTGCCAGCAGGAGAGGACGGGGGACCTACGAGCAGTACTTC. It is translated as CASRRGRGTYEQYF.